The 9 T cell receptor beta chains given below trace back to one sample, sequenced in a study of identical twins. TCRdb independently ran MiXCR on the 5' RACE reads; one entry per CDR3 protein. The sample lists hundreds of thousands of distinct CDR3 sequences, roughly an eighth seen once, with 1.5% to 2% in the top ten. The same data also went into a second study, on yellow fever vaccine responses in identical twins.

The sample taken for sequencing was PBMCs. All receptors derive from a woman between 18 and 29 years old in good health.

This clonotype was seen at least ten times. The CDR3 loop is CASSLKSETQYF. CDR3 in DNA: TGCGCCAGCAGCTTGAAATCAGAGACCCAGTACTTC. The chain carries TRBV5-1 and TRBJ2-5; D ambiguous. The length of the CDR3 is 12 residues. The germline gives CDR1 SGHRS, CDR2 YFSETQ. V was pared by 1 base and J by 4 bases, with 5 bases between.

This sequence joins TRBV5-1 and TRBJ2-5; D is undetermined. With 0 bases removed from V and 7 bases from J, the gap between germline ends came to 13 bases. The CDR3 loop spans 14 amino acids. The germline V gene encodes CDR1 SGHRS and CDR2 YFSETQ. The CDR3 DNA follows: TGCGCCAGCAGCTTGGGGCAGGCCGTGGGGACCCAGTACTTC. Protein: CASSLGQAVGTQYF. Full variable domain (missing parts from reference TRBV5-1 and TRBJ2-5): KAGVTQTPRYLIKTRGQQVTLSCSPISGHRSVSWYQQTPGQGLQFLFEYFSETQRNKGNFPGRFSGRQFSNSRSEMNVSTLELGDSALYLCASSLGQAVGTQYFGPGTRLLVL.

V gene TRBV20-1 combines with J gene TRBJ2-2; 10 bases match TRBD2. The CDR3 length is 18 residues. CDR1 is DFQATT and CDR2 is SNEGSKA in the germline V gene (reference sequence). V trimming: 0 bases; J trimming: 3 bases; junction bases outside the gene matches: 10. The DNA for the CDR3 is TGCAGTGCTAGAGATTTGGCTAGCGGGAGTTCGGACACCGGGGAGCTGTTTTTT. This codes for CSARDLASGSSDTGELFF.

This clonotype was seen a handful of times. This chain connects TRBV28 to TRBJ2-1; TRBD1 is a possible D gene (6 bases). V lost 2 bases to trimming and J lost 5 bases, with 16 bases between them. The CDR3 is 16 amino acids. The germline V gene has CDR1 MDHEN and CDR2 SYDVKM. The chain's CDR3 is CASSLDRLRGNNEQFF. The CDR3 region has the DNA TGTGCCAGCAGTTTAGATCGGCTGAGGGGGAACAATGAGCAGTTCTTC.

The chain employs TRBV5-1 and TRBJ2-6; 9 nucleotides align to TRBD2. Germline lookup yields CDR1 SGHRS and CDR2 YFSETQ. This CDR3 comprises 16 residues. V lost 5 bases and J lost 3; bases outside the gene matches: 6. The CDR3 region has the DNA TGCGCCAGCAGATCAGCGGGGGGTGTTGGGGCCAACGTCCTGACTTTC. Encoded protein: CASRSAGGVGANVLTF.

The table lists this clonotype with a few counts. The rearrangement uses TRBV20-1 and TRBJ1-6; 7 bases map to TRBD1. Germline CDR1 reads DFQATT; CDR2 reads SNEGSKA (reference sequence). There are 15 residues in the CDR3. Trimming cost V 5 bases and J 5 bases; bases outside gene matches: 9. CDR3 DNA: TGCAGTGCTCGAATCTTCACAGGGGATAATTCACCCCTCCACTTT. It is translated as CSARIFTGDNSPLHF.

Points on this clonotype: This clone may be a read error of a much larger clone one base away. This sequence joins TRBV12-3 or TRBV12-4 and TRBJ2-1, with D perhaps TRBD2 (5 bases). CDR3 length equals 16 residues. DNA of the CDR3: TGTGCCAGCAGTTTAGCGCGGGTCCAAATTTACAATGAGCGGTTCTTC. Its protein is CASSLARVQIYNERFF.

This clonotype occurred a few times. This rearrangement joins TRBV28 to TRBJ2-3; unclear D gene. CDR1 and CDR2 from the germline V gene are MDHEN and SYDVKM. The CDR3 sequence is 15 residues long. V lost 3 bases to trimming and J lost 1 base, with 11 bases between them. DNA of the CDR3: TGTGCCAGCAGTTTCGTCGTGGGCGGCACAGATACGCAGTATTTT. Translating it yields CASSFVVGGTDTQYF.

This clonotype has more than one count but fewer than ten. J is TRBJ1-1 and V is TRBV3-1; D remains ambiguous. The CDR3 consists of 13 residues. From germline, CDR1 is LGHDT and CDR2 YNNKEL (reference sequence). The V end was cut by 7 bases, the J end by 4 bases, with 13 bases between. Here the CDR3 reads CASNSIRGTEAFF. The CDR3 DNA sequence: TGTGCCAGCAACTCTATTCGGGGCACTGAAGCTTTCTTT.